This TCR beta chain was recorded in a study of shared clonotypes between healthy human individuals. Study-wide findings and caveats: Around 5% was the fraction of naive CD4 clonotypes found shared across a few donors.

Using immunoSEQ multiplex PCR, the repertoire was profiled, and TCRdb retains in-frame clones only, with some absent. The sample gives hundreds of thousands of clones, roughly 98% of which show up once; approximately 0.3% is in the top ten. As for this clone: Antigen: not known.

The germline gives CDR1 SGHNT, CDR2 YYREEE (reference sequence). The CDR3 covers 13 residues. V was pared by 2 bases and J by 4 bases, with 7 bases between. The naive CD8 subset, CD45RO-negative cells positively selected for CCR7, excluded terminally differentiated effector memory CD45RA+ cells. This TCR came from a man aged 25 to 40 in good health. Sequenced sample: naive CD8+ T cells sorted from blood. The chain has TRBV5-4 and TRBJ2-1, with D possibly being TRBD1 (5 bases). The CDR3, as DNA: TGTGCCAGCAGCTTAGGGGATTACAATGAGCAGTTCTTC. It specifies CASSLGDYNEQFF.